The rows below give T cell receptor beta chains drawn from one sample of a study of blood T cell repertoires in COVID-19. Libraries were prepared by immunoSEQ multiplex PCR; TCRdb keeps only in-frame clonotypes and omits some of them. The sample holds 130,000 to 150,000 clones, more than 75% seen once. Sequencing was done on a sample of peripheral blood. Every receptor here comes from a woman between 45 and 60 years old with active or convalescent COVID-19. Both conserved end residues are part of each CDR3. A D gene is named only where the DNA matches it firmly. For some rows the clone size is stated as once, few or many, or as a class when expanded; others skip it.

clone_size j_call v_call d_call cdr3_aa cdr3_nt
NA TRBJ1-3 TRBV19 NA CASSLDGRSSGNTIYF TGTGCCAGTAGCCTAGATGGCAGAAGCTCTGGAAACACCATATATTTT
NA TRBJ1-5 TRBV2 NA CASSEETTGQPQHF TGTGCCAGCAGTGAAGAAACAACGGGTCAGCCCCAGCATTTT
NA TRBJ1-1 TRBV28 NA CASSFNRAANTEAFF TGTGCCAGCAGTTTTAACAGAGCTGCGAACACTGAAGCTTTCTTT
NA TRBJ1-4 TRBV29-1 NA CSVVRGAGEKLFF TGCAGCGTTGTCCGGGGGGCCGGTGAAAAACTGTTTTTT
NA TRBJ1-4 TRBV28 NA CASSPRTLGGEKLFF TGTGCCAGCAGTCCGAGGACTTTGGGCGGCGAAAAACTGTTTTTT
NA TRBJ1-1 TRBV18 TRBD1 CASSPPSRQGAEAFF TGTGCCAGCTCACCACCTTCTCGACAGGGGGCGGAAGCTTTCTTT
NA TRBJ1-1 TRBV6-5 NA CASSYSGGRMNTEAFF TGTGCCAGCAGTTACTCGGGGGGGAGAATGAACACTGAAGCTTTCTTT
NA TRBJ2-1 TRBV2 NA CASSEEALFTQGEFDEQFF TGTGCCAGCAGTGAAGAAGCGTTGTTTACCCAAGGGGAATTCGATGAGCAGTTCTTC
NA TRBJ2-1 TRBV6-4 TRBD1 CASSPTGDSYNEQFF TGTGCCAGCAGCCCTACAGGGGATTCCTACAATGAGCAGTTCTTC
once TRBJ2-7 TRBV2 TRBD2 CASSEETSGSAEQYF TGTGCCAGCAGTGAAGAGACTAGCGGGAGTGCCGAGCAGTACTTC
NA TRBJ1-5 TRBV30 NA CAWTPKGSSNQPQHF TGTGCCTGGACCCCCAAGGGGTCCTCCAATCAGCCCCAGCATTTT
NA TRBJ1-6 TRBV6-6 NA CASAGTQGLNSPLHF TGTGCCAGCGCAGGTACGCAGGGACTTAATTCACCCCTCCACTTT
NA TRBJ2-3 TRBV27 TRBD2 CASGSGAASWQYF TGTGCCAGCGGTAGCGGGGCCGCCAGTTGGCAGTATTTT
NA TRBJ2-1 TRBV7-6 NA CASSLGQGGGRVSILNEQFF TGTGCCAGCAGCTTAGGGCAGGGAGGAGGGCGGGTGTCGATTTTGAATGAGCAGTTCTTC
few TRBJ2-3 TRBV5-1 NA CASSLARPGSFADTQYF TGCGCCAGCAGCTTGGCCCGACCAGGGTCCTTCGCAGATACGCAGTATTTT
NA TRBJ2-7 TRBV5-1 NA CASSLGPTLLPVTEQYF TGCGCCAGCAGCTTGGGTCCCACTCTCCTCCCCGTTACCGAGCAGTACTTC
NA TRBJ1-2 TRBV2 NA CASSKDSPRGYTF TGTGCCAGCAGCAAGGACAGCCCCCGCGGCTACACCTTC